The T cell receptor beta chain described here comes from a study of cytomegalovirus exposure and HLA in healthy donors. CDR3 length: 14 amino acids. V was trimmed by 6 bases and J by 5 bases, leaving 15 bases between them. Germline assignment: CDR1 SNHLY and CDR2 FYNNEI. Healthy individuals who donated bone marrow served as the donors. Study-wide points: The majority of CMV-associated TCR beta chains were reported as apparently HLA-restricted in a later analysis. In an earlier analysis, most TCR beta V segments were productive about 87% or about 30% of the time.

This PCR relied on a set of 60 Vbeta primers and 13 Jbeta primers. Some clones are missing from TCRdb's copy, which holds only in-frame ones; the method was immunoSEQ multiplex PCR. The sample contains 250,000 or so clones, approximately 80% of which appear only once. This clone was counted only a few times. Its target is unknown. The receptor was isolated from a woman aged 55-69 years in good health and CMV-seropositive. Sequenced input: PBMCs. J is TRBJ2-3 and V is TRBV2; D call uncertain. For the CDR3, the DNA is TGTGCCAGCAGATGGAGCCAGAGGCAAGATACGCAGTATTTT. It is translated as CASRWSQRQDTQYF.